This T cell receptor (beta chain) was found in a study of cytomegalovirus exposure and HLA in healthy donors. Across the whole study: Findings of an earlier analysis included more than 90 million unique TCR beta sequences from some 180 million T cells.

This clone showed up just once. In the PCR, 60 Vbeta and 13 Jbeta primers were used. Sequencing used immunoSEQ multiplex PCR; TCRdb keeps in-frame clones, though not all of them. The data show 150,000 to 200,000 clones, roughly 77% seen once. The germline V and J ends were trimmed by 1 base and 1 base, with 15 bases remaining between them. CDR1 and CDR2 (germline): SGHDT, YYEEEE. This CDR3 has 17 amino acids. The specimen was PBMCs. The receptor was isolated from a woman aged 25-40 years in good health and CMV-seronegative. The chain uses TRBV5-6 and TRBJ1-5; D possibly corresponds to TRBD1 (5 bases). CDR3 DNA: TGTGCCAGCAGCTTGTGGGGGGGGGTTCCAAGCAATCAGCCCCAGCATTTT. Translated, it gives CASSLWGGVPSNQPQHF.